The 5 T cell receptor beta chains below were found in one sample sequenced in a study of blood T cell repertoires in COVID-19. The method was immunoSEQ multiplex PCR; TCRdb's version includes in-frame clones alone and lacks a portion of them. Of 150,000 or so clones detected, 70% to 80% appear once; the ten largest clones hold less than 5%. What was sequenced was peripheral blood. All receptors derive from a woman in her sixties or seventies with COVID-19, enrolled during active disease.

Regarding this clone: Other DNA variants within this sample encode the same CDR3. The chain couples TRBV20-1 to TRBJ1-5; the D is unclear. CDR3 length equals 11 residues. The V end lost 5 bases, the J end lost 7 bases, and 9 bases lay between the germline ends. CDR1 and CDR2 (germline): DFQATT, SNEGSKA (reference sequence). CDR3 sequence reads: CSASEGQPQHF. The DNA of the CDR3 is TGCAGTGCTTCAGAGGGCCAGCCCCAGCATTTT.

On this clone: The junction differs from germline at one of its ends, possibly a read error. This chain links TRBV7-8 with TRBJ2-1; 8 bases agree with TRBD1. The germline V gene encodes CDR1 SGHVS and CDR2 FQNEAQ. This CDR3 comprises 15 residues. CDR3 protein: CANSQRTGTYNEQFF. In DNA form, the CDR3 reads TGTGCCAACAGCCAACGGACAGGGACCTACAATGAGCAGTTCTTC. Filled out from reference TRBV7-8 and TRBJ2-1, the complete variable domain reads GAGVSQSPRYKVAKRGQDVALRCDPISGHVSLFWYQQALGQGPEFLTYFQNEAQLDKSGLPSDRFFAERPEGSVSTLKIQRTQQEDSAVYLCANSQRTGTYNEQFFGPGTRLTVL.

The chain joins TRBV6-2 or TRBV6-3 to TRBJ1-1; D ambiguous. CDR3 size: 13 residues. The ends were cut back, 3 bases at V and 2 bases at J, with 7 bases in the middle. Germline V CDR1 and CDR2: MNHEY, SVGEGT. The CDR3 DNA follows: TGTGCCAGCAGTTATTATCCCAACACTGAAGCTTTCTTT. It codes for CASSYYPNTEAFF.

The J gene is TRBJ2-3, the V gene TRBV10-3; a possible D gene is TRBD2 (6 bases). Germline CDR1 and CDR2: ENHRY and SYGVKD. V was pared by 11 bases and J by 0 bases, with 21 bases between. CDR3 length: 16 residues. For the CDR3, the DNA is TGTGCCTCCGGTGGGGCGGGGCCGTCTAGCACAGATACGCAGTATTTT. It encodes CASGGAGPSSTDTQYF.

In regard to this clone: This CDR3 is also generated by other DNA sequences in the sample. V and J are TRBV30 and TRBJ2-7; D ambiguous. CDR1 is GTSNPN and CDR2 is SVGIG in the germline V gene (reference sequence). The CDR3 consists of 11 residues. Trimming left V 1 base short and J 1 base short, with 2 bases between. The chain's CDR3 is CAWSASYEQYF. CDR3 sequence (DNA): TGTGCCTGGAGTGCTTCCTACGAGCAGTACTTC. The variable domain in full, with the rest retrieved from reference TRBV30 and TRBJ2-7, is SQTIHQWPATLVQPVGSPLSLECTVEGTSNPNLYWYRQAAGRGLQLLFYSVGIGQISSEVPQNLSASRPQDRQFILSSKKLLLSDSGFYLCAWSASYEQYFGPGTRLTVT.